These 10 T cell receptor beta chains came from one sample sequenced in a study of cytotoxic CD8 clonotypes in ibrutinib-treated CLL. Profiling relied on immunoSEQ multiplex PCR, and the TCRdb table lists in-frame clones only, not all of them. This table has 250,000 to 350,000 clones, less than 85% appearing once. Source: PBMCs, taken at disease progression, from a patient treated with ibrutinib. These receptor sequences come from a human donor with chronic lymphocytic leukemia.

The rearrangement joins TRBV5-6 to TRBJ2-5; D remains unclear. This CDR3 comprises 15 residues. CDR1 is SGHDT and CDR2 is YYEEEE in the germline V gene. Deletions cut 4 bases from V and 1 base from J, with 14 bases between. For the CDR3, the DNA is TGTGCCAGCAGCCTTCGACCGGGCCTCCAAGAGACCCAGTACTTC. This translates into CASSLRPGLQETQYF. Full variable domain (missing parts from reference TRBV5-6 and TRBJ2-5): DAGVTQSPTHLIKTRGQQVTLRCSPKSGHDTVSWYQQALGQGPQFIFQYYEEEERQRGNFPDRFSGHQFPNYSSELNVNALLLGDSALYLCASSLRPGLQETQYFGPGTRLLVL.

CDR3 DNA: TGTGCCAGCAGTTACTCAAGTCCGATGGATTCACCCCTCCACTTT. This gives the protein CASSYSSPMDSPLHF. The gene calls are TRBV6-5 and TRBJ1-6; D remains ambiguous. The CDR3 has 15 residues. V gave up 0 bases and J gave up 8 bases, with 11 bases separating them. Germline lookup yields CDR1 MNHEY and CDR2 SVGAGI.

The V call is TRBV5-1, the J call TRBJ1-4; possibly TRBD1 for D (5 bases). CDR1 is SGHRS, CDR2 YFSETQ, per germline. The V end was cut by 1 base, the J end by 0 bases, with 7 bases between. CDR3 size: 15 residues. The CDR3 loop is CASSLTGATNEKLFF. The CDR3 bases are TGCGCCAGCAGCTTGACAGGTGCAACTAATGAAAAACTGTTTTTT.

The V gene is TRBV29-1, the J gene TRBJ2-7; 9 bases line up with TRBD2. Germline V gene data show CDR1 as SQVTM and CDR2 as ANQGSEA. V was pared by 5 bases and J by 0 bases, with 11 bases of the junction left unmatched. The CDR3 extends over 16 amino acids. The CDR3 DNA follows: TGCAGCGTTCACCTAGCGGGGACGTATAGCTCCTACGAGCAGTACTTC. Translated, it gives CSVHLAGTYSSYEQYF.

The CDR3 region is CATSPGQGGQPQHF. The CDR3 DNA reads as TGTGCCACCAGCCCCGGACAGGGAGGTCAGCCCCAGCATTTT. The V and J genes are TRBV15 and TRBJ1-5; the match to TRBD1 covers 8 bases. Germline CDR1 reads LNHNV; CDR2 reads YYDKDF (reference sequence). The junction had 6 bases not matched to a gene; V was cut back by 5 bases and J by 6 bases. The CDR3 is 14 amino acids.

The genes are TRBV19 and TRBJ1-1, with 10 positions matching TRBD1. The germline gives CDR1 LNHDA, CDR2 SQIVND (reference sequence). V was clipped by 6 bases and J by 3 bases; unmatched bases: 4. The CDR3 consists of 14 residues. The CDR3 DNA reads TGTGCCAGTAGGACAGGGGGCACGCACACTGAAGCTTTCTTT. It codes for CASRTGGTHTEAFF.

The rearrangement uses TRBV7-9 and TRBJ2-7; D may be TRBD1 or TRBD2 (5 bases each). The CDR3 is 14 residues long. The V gene's germline CDR1 is SEHNR and CDR2 FQNEAQ (reference sequence). V lost 3 bases and J 6 bases, leaving 15 bases between the germline ends. DNA of the CDR3: TGTGCCAGCAGCTTTTCGGGACCCTACCTCGAGCAGTACTTC. It specifies CASSFSGPYLEQYF. Looking up the rest from reference TRBV7-9 and TRBJ2-7 gives the full variable domain: DTGVSQNPRHKITKRGQNVTFRCDPISEHNRLYWYRQTLGQGPEFLTYFQNEAQLEKSRLLSDRFSAERPKGSFSTLEIQRTEQGDSAMYLCASSFSGPYLEQYFGPGTRLTVT.

This chain connects TRBV11-2 to TRBJ2-7; D is perhaps TRBD1 (6 bases). Trimming removed 0 bases from V and 12 bases from J, with 12 bases in between. This CDR3 is built from 12 residues. Germline CDR1 SGHAT, CDR2 FQNNGV. CDR3: CASSLDLAGAYF. CDR3 nucleotide sequence: TGTGCCAGCAGCTTAGATCTTGCAGGGGCGTACTTC.

This chain joins TRBV28 and TRBJ2-1; D perhaps matches TRBD1 (6 bases). The CDR3 sequence is 16 residues long. Germline V gene data show CDR1 as MDHEN and CDR2 as SYDVKM. The V and J ends lost 4 bases and 6 bases respectively, with 19 bases between them. The CDR3 sequence: CASSSNRAVFGNEQFF. The CDR3, as DNA: TGTGCCAGCAGTTCCAACAGGGCCGTTTTTGGCAATGAGCAGTTCTTC. Full variable domain (outside the CDR3, taken from reference TRBV28 and TRBJ2-1): DVKVTQSSRYLVKRTGEKVFLECVQDMDHENMFWYRQDPGLGLRLIYFSYDVKMKEKGDIPEGYSVSREKKERFSLILESASTNQTSMYLCASSSNRAVFGNEQFFGPGTRLTVL.

The chain links TRBV7-2 to TRBJ1-2; 7 bases map to TRBD1. Germline values: CDR1 SGHTA, CDR2 FQGNSA. V shed 8 bases, J shed 6 bases, and the junction held 9 bases outside the gene matches. CDR3 size: 13 residues. The CDR3 spells CASVRQGWDGYTF. In nucleotides, the CDR3 is TGTGCCAGCGTAAGACAGGGATGGGATGGCTACACCTTC.